Each of the 12 T cell receptor beta chains below was sequenced from the same sample in a study of siplizumab effects on memory and regulatory T cells. The data were produced by immunoSEQ multiplex PCR, yet TCRdb's version contains in-frame clones alone and is incomplete. This table has some 120,000 clones, around 94% appearing once. Sequencing was performed on non-Treg CD4+ T cells sorted from blood. These receptors all come from a human donor in good health.

This clone was observed a handful of times. The J gene is TRBJ2-2, the V gene TRBV7-3; 7 bases align to TRBD1. Trimming took 4 bases from V and 2 from J; bases not matched to a gene: 10. The CDR3 runs 17 residues. From germline, CDR1 is SGHTA and CDR2 FQGTGA. The CDR3 region is CASSSLPGTVNTGELFF. Here the CDR3 DNA reads TGTGCCAGCAGCTCACTCCCCGGGACAGTAAACACCGGGGAGCTGTTTTTT.

This chain uses TRBV14 with TRBJ2-7; TRBD1 might be the D (6 bases). Germline lookup yields CDR1 SGHDN and CDR2 FVKESK. Trimming shortened V by 9 bases and J by 3 bases, and 15 bases separated the two germline ends. This CDR3 spans 13 amino acids. As DNA, the CDR3 is TGTGCCAGTTCGGTAGGGGGTGGCTACGAGCAGTACTTC. It is translated as CASSVGGGYEQYF.

V usage is TRBV6-5 and J usage is TRBJ2-7, with D possibly TRBD2 on 6 matching bases. The CDR3 has 12 amino acids. Germline assignment: CDR1 MNHEY and CDR2 SVGAGI. Between the trimmed V and J ends, which lost 8 bases and 5 bases, there was a span of 13 bases. The DNA of the CDR3 is TGTGCCAGCGCTAGCGTGAACCACGAGCAGTACTTC. Its protein is CASASVNHEQYF.

This chain uses TRBV11-2 with TRBJ2-3; D is tentatively TRBD1 or TRBD2 (5 bases each). The germline V gene has CDR1 SGHAT and CDR2 FQNNGV. This CDR3 has 13 residues. V was pared by 3 bases and J by 4 bases, with 8 bases between. This chain's CDR3 is CASSLQGADTQYF. In DNA, the CDR3 is TGTGCCAGCAGCTTGCAGGGAGCAGATACGCAGTATTTT.

This sequence joins TRBV4-1 and TRBJ1-3, with a tentative D call TRBD1 (6 bases). Trimming took 3 bases from V and 1 from J, leaving 16 bases between them. The germline CDR1 and CDR2 sequences are MGHRA and YSYEKL. The CDR3 has 17 residues. CDR3 nucleotide sequence: TGCGCCAGCAGCCAGGAAAGACAGGCGGGATCTGGAAACACCATATATTTT. Translating it yields CASSQERQAGSGNTIYF.

The chain joins TRBV5-6 to TRBJ2-5, with TRBD2 matching 14 bases. Germline CDR1 and CDR2: SGHDT and YYEEEE. The CDR3 sequence is 15 residues long. The junction had 4 bases not matched to a gene; V was cut back by 4 bases and J by 5 bases. CDR3 nucleotides: TGTGCCAGCAGCCGACTAGCGGGAGGGGGGGAGACCCAGTACTTC. Its protein product is CASSRLAGGGETQYF.

The chain combines TRBV19 with TRBJ2-6; 8 nucleotides agree with TRBD1. This CDR3 is built from 16 residues. V lost 7 bases and J lost 3; bases outside the gene matches: 8. The germline V gene encodes CDR1 LNHDA and CDR2 SQIVND (reference sequence). In DNA form, the CDR3 reads TGTGCCAGTACCCGGGACAGGTGGTATGGGGCCAACGTCCTGACTTTC. Amino acid sequence: CASTRDRWYGANVLTF.

This chain connects TRBV19 to TRBJ2-6; no clear D gene. The V end lost 7 bases, the J end lost 1 base, and 5 bases lay between the germline ends. The CDR3 length is 13 residues. Germline V CDR1 and CDR2: LNHDA, SQIVND (reference sequence). CDR3 amino acids: CASILSGANVLTF. CDR3 nucleotide sequence: TGTGCCAGTATCTTGTCTGGGGCCAACGTCCTGACTTTC.

The chain is built from TRBV18 and TRBJ2-1; D remains unclear. There are 16 residues in the CDR3. V lost 2 bases to trimming and J lost 0 bases, with 11 bases between them. Germline CDR1 KGHSH, CDR2 LQKENI. The DNA of the CDR3 is TGTGCCAGCTCACCAATGCCCTCCACCTCCTACAATGAGCAGTTCTTC. It yields the protein CASSPMPSTSYNEQFF.

J is TRBJ1-2 and V is TRBV7-8; 8 bases are shared with TRBD1. The CDR3 spans 17 residues. V lost 3 bases and J lost 4; bases outside the gene matches: 13. CDR1 SGHVS and CDR2 FQNEAQ come from the germline V gene. CDR3 protein: CASSFSAGTGIFYGYTF. In DNA form, the CDR3 reads TGTGCCAGCAGCTTCTCCGCCGGGACAGGAATTTTCTATGGCTACACCTTC.

This chain joins TRBV28 and TRBJ2-3; 7 nucleotides agree with TRBD2. The ends lost 5 bases at V and 1 base at J; junction bases unmatched: 0. The CDR3 runs 13 residues. CDR1 is MDHEN, CDR2 SYDVKM, per germline. The CDR3 spells CASSGGGTDTQYF. As DNA, the CDR3 is TGTGCCAGCAGTGGGGGGGGCACAGATACGCAGTATTTT.

The chain carries TRBV10-1 and TRBJ2-6, with TRBD1 matching over 7 bases. The ends lost 4 bases at V and 4 bases at J; junction bases unmatched: 4. The CDR3 covers 15 residues. The germline V gene has CDR1 WNHNN and CDR2 SYGVQD (reference sequence). In DNA form, the CDR3 reads TGCGCCAGCAGTGCAGGGGGTTTGGGGGCCAACGTCCTGACTTTC. Amino acid sequence: CASSAGGLGANVLTF.